The present TCR beta chain was sequenced within a study of T cells in Graves' hyperthyroidism and ophthalmopathy. The patients, who ranged from 18 to 65 in age, presented with newly diagnosed hyperthyroidism lasting under 2 months. The TCR beta CDR3 regions underwent amplification using RNA transcripts as the source. The HTBI primer set drove a first-round RT-PCR of the TCR CDR3. A single record per CDR3 protein comes from TCRdb applying MiXCR to the multiplex PCR reads. The top ten hold around 67% of the sample, which has around 400,000 distinct CDR3 sequences, around 25% seen once. A remark on this clonotype: Its antigen is unknown.

CDR1 is SNHLY, CDR2 FYNNEI, per germline. This CDR3 region has 13 residues. V dropped 9 bases and J dropped 7; count of bases not matched to a gene: 7. Whole-study results and caveats: Most thyroid-expanded clonotypes above 0.001 were also found in blood.

The receptor comes from a man aged 50-59 years with Graves' hyperthyroidism. The J gene is TRBJ2-1, the V gene TRBV2; 9 bases are a match to TRBD2. The sequenced sample was blood. The CDR3 bases are TGTGCCAGTCTACAGCGGGAGGTGAATGAGCAGTTCTTC. Amino acids: CASLQREVNEQFF.